This TCR beta chain was documented in a study of PD-L1 blockade in urothelial cancer. Study-wide context: Blood analyses occurred 3 weeks (second dose) and 6 weeks post treatment start.

The table came from immunoSEQ multiplex PCR; TCRdb's copy has only in-frame clones and leaves some out. The profile shows fewer than 30,000 clones, around 80% of them singletons. Germline CDR1 reads SGHNT; CDR2 reads YYREEE (reference sequence). V was pared by 2 bases and J by 4 bases, with 6 bases of the junction left unmatched. The CDR3 loop spans 16 amino acids. Indicated time point: peripheral blood 6 weeks after treatment start. The clonotype comes from a man aged 65 to 79 with urothelial cancer. Source: PBMCs, taken around atezolizumab (anti-PD-L1) treatment. The chain joins TRBV5-4 to TRBJ2-6; 7 positions agree with TRBD2. The CDR3 sequence: CASSFEGGRGANVLTF. CDR3 nucleotide sequence: TGTGCCAGCAGCTTCGAGGGAGGGCGGGGGGCCAACGTCCTGACTTTC.